Following are 22 T cell receptor beta chains from one sample sequenced in a study of blood T cell repertoires in COVID-19. Produced via immunoSEQ multiplex PCR; TCRdb's table is partial and in-frame only. The sample carries some 130,000 clones, approximately 86% recorded once. The sample comprised peripheral blood. The receptors here all came from a woman aged 70-85 years with COVID-19, enrolled during active disease.

The V gene is TRBV5-1, the J gene TRBJ1-1; maybe TRBD1 (5 bases). The CDR3 spans 14 residues. V was shortened by 3 bases and J by 1 base, with 10 bases between the two germline ends. Germline assignment: CDR1 SGHRS and CDR2 YFSETQ. As DNA, the CDR3 is TGCGCCAGCAGCTCGGCTGGACAGAACACTGAAGCTTTCTTT. Amino acid sequence: CASSSAGQNTEAFF.

This chain uses TRBV5-1 with TRBJ1-2; weak D call: TRBD1 (6 bases). V was pared by 4 bases and J by 2 bases, with 18 bases between. CDR1 and CDR2 from the germline V gene are SGHRS and YFSETQ. CDR3 length: 16 residues. CDR3 sequence (DNA): TGCGCCAGCAGCCCGGGGGGGGCTCAGGAGAACTATGGCTACACCTTC. Residues: CASSPGGAQENYGYTF. The variable domain in full, completed from reference TRBV5-1 and TRBJ1-2, reads KAGVTQTPRYLIKTRGQQVTLSCSPISGHRSVSWYQQTPGQGLQFLFEYFSETQRNKGNFPGRFSGRQFSNSRSEMNVSTLELGDSALYLCASSPGGAQENYGYTFGSGTRLTVV.

This rearrangement joins TRBV5-1 to TRBJ1-1, with 7 bases matching TRBD1. This CDR3 is 13 amino acids long. J gave up 0 bases and V 7 bases, and 3 bases lay outside the gene matches. From germline, CDR1 is SGHRS and CDR2 YFSETQ. CDR3 sequence (DNA): TGCGCCAGCGGGACAGAGATGAACACTGAAGCTTTCTTT. Translated: CASGTEMNTEAFF.

The chain couples TRBV19 to TRBJ2-1; 8 bases are shared with TRBD1. Trimming took 6 bases from V and 2 from J; bases not matched to a gene: 6. The CDR3 length is 15 residues. In germline, CDR1 is LNHDA, CDR2 SQIVND (reference sequence). CDR3 sequence reads: CASSYGTGAYNEQFF. Written as DNA, the CDR3 is TGTGCCAGTAGCTACGGGACAGGAGCCTACAATGAGCAGTTCTTC.

The gene calls are TRBV28 and TRBJ1-5; TRBD1 aligns across 8 bases. Trimming at V came to 7 bases and at J to 2 bases, leaving 4 bases not matched to a gene. This CDR3 is built from 14 residues. Looked up from germline, CDR1 is MDHEN and CDR2 is SYDVKM. The chain's CDR3 is CASIIQGGNQPQHF. CDR3 nucleotide sequence: TGTGCCAGCATAATACAGGGGGGCAATCAGCCCCAGCATTTT.

This chain's CDR3 is CASSRGTRDRVYETQYF. DNA for the CDR3: TGTGCCAGCAGCAGAGGGACCCGGGACAGGGTATATGAGACCCAGTACTTC. The V call is TRBV21-1, the J call TRBJ2-5; no check of the table's D call, TRBD1, against the DNA was made. TRBV21-1 is given as a pseudogene. The CDR3 extends over 17 amino acids.

CDR3 protein: CASSYAPTTGGRRYF. CDR3 DNA: TGTGCCAGCAGTTACGCCCCGACGACGGGGGGGCGTCGGTACTTC. The rearrangement joins TRBV28 to TRBJ2-4; 8 positions agree with TRBD2. Per the germline V gene, CDR1 is MDHEN and CDR2 is SYDVKM. The J segment lost 15 bases and the V segment lost 4 bases, leaving 17 bases of the junction unmatched. The CDR3 is 15 residues long.

This clone was counted a single time. The rearrangement links TRBV5-1 to TRBJ2-2; the D gene is possibly TRBD1 (5 bases). The CDR3 covers 16 residues. V lost 7 bases and J 5 bases, leaving 21 bases between the germline ends. CDR1 is SGHRS, CDR2 YFSETQ, per germline. CDR3: CASQGRPQGKTGELFF. For the CDR3, the DNA is TGCGCCAGCCAAGGCCGACCGCAGGGAAAAACCGGGGAGCTGTTTTTT.

The chain combines TRBV14 with TRBJ2-5; D possibly corresponds to TRBD1 (6 bases). With 2 bases removed from V and 0 bases from J, the gap between germline ends came to 10 bases. The CDR3 contains 15 residues. Germline CDR1 and CDR2: SGHDN and FVKESK. The DNA of the CDR3 is TGTGCCAGCAGCCAATGGACAGTGTACCAAGAGACCCAGTACTTC. Its protein is CASSQWTVYQETQYF.

This chain uses TRBV4-1 with TRBJ2-2, with D tentatively TRBD1 (5 bases). Trimming pared 1 base from V and 9 bases from J, leaving 18 bases between. Germline values: CDR1 MGHRA, CDR2 YSYEKL. The CDR3 length is 16 residues. CDR3 sequence reads: CASSQAFAGLGRELFF. As DNA, the CDR3 is TGCGCCAGCAGCCAAGCGTTTGCAGGGTTAGGCAGGGAGCTGTTTTTT.

The chain employs TRBV19 and TRBJ1-6; no clear D gene. This CDR3 comprises 15 residues. Germline V CDR1 and CDR2: LNHDA, SQIVND (reference sequence). The V and J ends lost 6 bases and 0 bases respectively, with 9 bases between them. The CDR3, as DNA: TGTGCCAGTAGCGAGACACTCTCCTATAATTCACCCCTCCACTTT. As protein: CASSETLSYNSPLHF.

This clone was detected a few times. The rearrangement uses TRBV7-3 and TRBJ1-5; 7 bases are shared with TRBD1. V shed 2 bases and J 3 bases; nucleotides not matched to a gene: 4. CDR1 is SGHTA, CDR2 FQGTGA, per germline. This CDR3 has 15 amino acids. CDR3 in amino acids: CASSLVQGHNQPQHF. For the CDR3, the DNA is TGTGCCAGCAGCTTAGTACAGGGGCACAATCAGCCCCAGCATTTT.

This sequence joins TRBV12-3 or TRBV12-4 and TRBJ2-5; a possible D gene is TRBD1 (5 bases). Trimming removed 10 bases at V and 1 base at J, with 13 bases between. CDR3 length equals 13 residues. The CDR3, as DNA: TGTGCCACCTCTTTTGGGGCCCAAGAGACCCAGTACTTC. Amino acids: CATSFGAQETQYF.

The genes are TRBV7-8 and TRBJ1-5, with D possibly TRBD1 on 6 matching bases. The germline V and J ends were trimmed by 1 base and 4 bases, with 20 bases remaining between them. There are 18 residues in the CDR3. In germline, CDR1 is SGHVS, CDR2 FQNEAQ. The CDR3: CASSLGALTGSRNQPQHF. The CDR3 nucleotides are TGTGCCAGCAGCTTAGGAGCCTTGACAGGTAGTCGGAATCAGCCCCAGCATTTT.

J is TRBJ1-3 and V is TRBV29-1, with D perhaps TRBD1 (6 bases). CDR3 length: 16 residues. Trimming pared 1 base from V and 0 bases from J, leaving 13 bases between. CDR1 is SQVTM and CDR2 is ANQGSEA in the germline V gene. CDR3: CSVEAPYRASGNTIYF. The CDR3 coding sequence is TGCAGCGTTGAAGCTCCCTACAGGGCCTCTGGAAACACCATATATTTT.

The chain combines TRBV29-1 with TRBJ2-5; TRBD1 aligns across 10 bases. Germline CDR1 is SQVTM and CDR2 is ANQGSEA. This CDR3 region has 13 residues. J was trimmed by 5 bases and V by 7 bases; bases with no gene match: 7. Here the CDR3 reads CSGRQGARETQYF. For the CDR3, the DNA is TGCAGCGGGAGACAGGGGGCGAGGGAGACCCAGTACTTC.

J is TRBJ1-2 and V is TRBV24-1, with 8 bases identical to TRBD1. The CDR3 covers 14 residues. Trimming cost V 11 bases and J 3 bases; bases outside gene matches: 10. Looked up from germline, CDR1 is KGHDR and CDR2 is SFDVKD. The CDR3 sequence: CAIRGTGNHYGYTF. The CDR3 DNA reads TGTGCCATCCGCGGGACAGGCAATCACTATGGCTACACCTTC.

This chain joins TRBV7-9 and TRBJ2-5; TRBD2 matches 9 bases. The length of the CDR3 is 16 residues. Germline-derived CDR1 and CDR2 are SEHNR and FQNEAQ (reference sequence). V shed 3 bases and J 4 bases; nucleotides not matched to a gene: 9. CDR3 sequence reads: CASSFEGTSPGETQYF. The CDR3 nucleotides are TGTGCCAGCAGCTTTGAAGGGACTAGCCCAGGAGAGACCCAGTACTTC.

V is TRBV29-1 and J is TRBJ2-3, with 10 positions matching TRBD2. The CDR3 is 14 amino acids. Germline V gene data show CDR1 as SQVTM and CDR2 as ANQGSEA. V shed 7 bases, J shed 3 bases, and the junction held 7 bases outside the gene matches. CDR3 coding DNA: TGCAGCGCGACTCCTAGCGGGGGAACAGATACGCAGTATTTT. It is translated as CSATPSGGTDTQYF.

This chain joins TRBV5-1 and TRBJ1-1; a possible D gene is TRBD1 (6 bases). Trimming stripped 4 bases from V and 1 base from J, with 14 bases between. The CDR3 runs 15 residues. Germline V gene lookup returns CDR1 SGHRS and CDR2 YFSETQ. The CDR3 region has the DNA TGCGCCAGCAGCCAATCCGGGACACAGAACACTGAAGCTTTCTTT. It encodes CASSQSGTQNTEAFF.

The rearrangement links TRBV5-1 to TRBJ2-3, with 8 bases that match TRBD2. The V segment lost 3 bases and the J segment 6 bases; nucleotides outside the gene matches: 3. CDR1 is SGHRS, CDR2 YFSETQ, per germline. The CDR3 is 13 amino acids. The CDR3 region is CASSSPGGDTQYF. In DNA, the CDR3 is TGCGCCAGCAGCTCCCCGGGGGGGGATACGCAGTATTTT.

This sequence joins TRBV12-2 and TRBJ1-2. TRBV12-2 is a known pseudogene. The CDR3 contains 17 residues. CDR3 amino acids: CASRLDSCGRSGLGYTF. CDR3 sequence (DNA): TGTGCAAGTCGCTTAGACTCCTGTGGGCGGAGCGGGTTGGGCTACACCTTC.